This T cell receptor beta chain emerged from a study of T-cell memory formation after mild COVID-19. Each CDR3 protein gets one entry after TCRdb re-called the 5' RACE reads with MiXCR. The sample has roughly 400,000 distinct CDR3 sequences; 20% to 30% are singletons. On this clonotype itself: Its target is not known.

The study, taken as a whole, reports: Nothing showed for sure that second-wave clones peaking on day 37 were SARS-CoV-2 specific. Among CD4+ contracting clones, most were CM and EM, and CD8+ ones EMRA. Clones contracting day 15 to 85 were balanced CD4/CD8; later expanders leaned CD4+.

The CDR3 has 15 amino acids. Germline V gene sequence: CDR1 SGHDN, CDR2 FVKESK. The V segment lost 3 bases and the J segment 1 base; nucleotides outside the gene matches: 1. The chain recombines TRBV14 with TRBJ2-3, with 10 bases lining up with TRBD2. The sequence derives from an adult woman who had mild COVID-19 (a few samples of this study predate the infection). Cell type and time point are not known. Material: PBMCs or a T cell subset sorted from them (not recorded which). The DNA for the CDR3 is TGTGCCAGCAGCCATCTAGCGGGGGGCACAGATACGCAGTATTTT. It encodes CASSHLAGGTDTQYF.